This TCR beta chain was observed in a study of OX40 agonist ivuxolimab in advanced cancers. Study conclusions and caveats: In the 0.1-3.0 mg/kg groups, partial responders showed among the lowest expansion.

V was pared by 6 bases and J by 2 bases, with 20 bases between. The CDR3 loop spans 16 amino acids. Germline lookup yields CDR1 MDHEN and CDR2 SYDVKM. As for this clone: Antigen unknown.

The data were produced by immunoSEQ multiplex PCR, yet TCRdb's version contains in-frame clones alone and is incomplete. The table includes tens of thousands of clones, around 90% detected once. This TCR was recovered from an adult with an advanced solid tumor such as melanoma, head and neck, liver or kidney cancer. V is TRBV28 and J is TRBJ2-7; TRBD2 might be the D (6 bases). Specimen: CD4+ or CD8+ T cells sorted from blood, collected in a trial of the OX40 agonist ivuxolimab. The CDR3 DNA reads TGTGCCAGCAGATGGGCGGGGTCCCTCCCTACCTACGAGCAGTACTTC. Protein sequence: CASRWAGSLPTYEQYF.